These T cell receptor beta chains were read from a single sample in a study of T-cell reconstitution after alpha-beta-depleted transplantation in children. In TCRdb, the PCR reads were re-called with MiXCR into one record per CDR3 protein. The sample yields 300,000 to 350,000 distinct CDR3 sequences, around 15% seen once. Here the sequenced sample was PBMCs, mostly from graft donor cells, taken 360 days after TCRalphabeta/CD19-depleted stem cell transplant. Receptors were obtained from a male patient aged 2 to 10 who had a stem cell transplant for acute lymphoblastic leukemia, so the T cells may come from the graft donor. Each CDR3 is given with its conserved first and last residue. The order of the fields is clone size, V gene, D gene, J gene, CDR3 protein, CDR3 DNA. A D gene is named only where the DNA matches it firmly. Only some rows state a clone size, as once, few, many or a class for expanded clones.

NA,TRBV20-1,TRBD1,TRBJ2-2,CSAHRLQGPTGELFF,TGCAGTGCCCACCGTCTACAGGGGCCCACCGGGGAGCTGTTTTTT
few,TRBV3-1,NA,TRBJ2-7,CASSLLAQGQYF,TGTGCCAGCAGCCTCCTCGCCCAGGGGCAGTACTTC
many,TRBV5-1,NA,TRBJ2-3,CASSLEADTQYF,TGCGCCAGCAGCTTGGAAGCAGATACGCAGTATTTT
few,TRBV19,NA,TRBJ2-2,CAAQTTGELFF,TGTGCCGCTCAGACTACCGGGGAGCTGTTTTTT
few,TRBV7-9,TRBD2,TRBJ2-1,CASSYTGTSSIPDYNEQFF,TGTGCCAGCAGCTATACCGGGACTAGCTCAATCCCAGATTACAATGAGCAGTTCTTC
few,TRBV2,NA,TRBJ2-7,CASSEWAGYSYEQYF,TGTGCCAGCAGTGAATGGGCAGGATACTCCTACGAGCAGTACTTC
few,TRBV20-1,NA,TRBJ2-1,CSATYLAMSYNEQFF,TGCAGTGCCACCTACCTAGCGATGTCCTACAATGAGCAGTTCTTC
NA,TRBV29-1,TRBD1,TRBJ2-2,CSVEDRVYTGELFF,TGCAGCGTTGAGGACAGGGTTTACACCGGGGAGCTGTTTTTT
once,TRBV5-1,NA,TRBJ2-5,CASSFANQETQYF,TGCGCCAGCAGCTTCGCTAACCAAGAGACCCAGTACTTC
NA,TRBV7-2,NA,TRBJ2-1,CASSPQGPGIYNEQFF,TGTGCCAGCAGCCCTCAGGGTCCCGGAATATACAATGAGCAGTTCTTC
NA,TRBV28,NA,TRBJ1-5,CASSFVANQPQHF,TGTGCCAGCAGTTTCGTCGCGAATCAGCCCCAGCATTTT
NA,TRBV4-3,NA,TRBJ2-1,CASSQDSHRDSINEQFF,TGCGCCAGCAGCCAAGATTCACACCGGGACTCCATCAATGAGCAGTTCTTC
many,TRBV12-3/TRBV12-4,NA,TRBJ2-3,CASSLRTDTQYF,TGTGCCAGCAGCCTACGCACAGATACGCAGTATTTT
many,TRBV7-8,TRBD2,TRBJ2-3,CASSLAGVTDTQYF,TGTGCCAGCAGCCTAGCGGGCGTCACAGATACGCAGTATTTT
few,TRBV5-1,TRBD1,TRBJ1-1,CASSVRGLTEAFF,TGCGCCAGCAGCGTTAGGGGGCTCACTGAAGCTTTCTTT
few,TRBV4-2,NA,TRBJ2-7,CASSQDIREMIHEQYF,TGTGCCAGCAGCCAAGACATCCGGGAGATGATCCACGAGCAGTACTTC
once,TRBV12-3/TRBV12-4,TRBD2,TRBJ2-1,CASGRDYNEQFF,TGTGCCAGCGGGAGGGACTACAATGAGCAGTTCTTC
many,TRBV7-9,NA,TRBJ2-5,CASSLGRLRDQETQYF,TGTGCCAGCAGCTTAGGGAGGTTACGGGACCAAGAGACCCAGTACTTC
few,TRBV20-1,TRBD2,TRBJ2-5,CSARLAGGETQYF,TGCAGTGCTAGACTAGCGGGAGGGGAGACCCAGTACTTC
few,TRBV20-1,TRBD2,TRBJ2-3,CSASGGDTQYF,TGCAGTGCTAGCGGGGGGGATACGCAGTATTTT
NA,TRBV28,NA,TRBJ2-5,CASSSPSVETQYF,TGTGCCAGCAGTTCCCCCTCCGTTGAGACCCAGTACTTC
NA,TRBV12-3/TRBV12-4,NA,TRBJ2-1,CASSLADYNEQFF,TGTGCCAGCAGTCTCGCGGACTACAATGAGCAGTTCTTC
NA,TRBV28,NA,TRBJ2-2,CASSFGDRDGELFF,TGTGCCAGCAGTTTCGGGGATAGAGACGGGGAGCTGTTTTTT
NA,TRBV14,NA,TRBJ2-1,CASSQAPPTGYNEQFF,TGTGCCAGCAGCCAAGCCCCCCCGACAGGCTACAATGAGCAGTTCTTC
many,TRBV24-1,NA,TRBJ2-3,CATSESLFSDTQYF,TGTGCCACCAGTGAATCGCTCTTTTCTGATACGCAGTATTTT
NA,TRBV5-1,NA,TRBJ1-3,CASSPRGEIGNTIYF,TGCGCCAGCAGCCCCAGGGGCGAAATTGGAAACACCATATATTTT
NA,TRBV4-1,NA,TRBJ2-6,CASSLRLVPNKGANVLTF,TGCGCCAGCAGCCTTCGGCTAGTACCAAATAAAGGGGCCAACGTCCTGACTTTC
few,TRBV6-4,TRBD2,TRBJ2-4,CASSDYLAGETRNIQYF,TGTGCCAGCAGTGACTATCTAGCGGGGGAGACCCGTAACATTCAGTACTTC
few,TRBV6-2/TRBV6-3,NA,TRBJ2-3,CASSYSWPDPPDTQYF,TGTGCCAGCAGTTACTCGTGGCCGGATCCCCCAGATACGCAGTATTTT
NA,TRBV4-3,TRBD1,TRBJ1-1,CASSQVGGQGLQAFF,TGCGCCAGCAGCCAAGTCGGGGGACAGGGCCTACAAGCTTTCTTT
few,TRBV5-1,NA,TRBJ2-2,CASSLGPGVGWNTGELFF,TGCGCCAGCAGCTTGGGGCCAGGCGTCGGTTGGAACACCGGGGAGCTGTTTTTT
NA,TRBV28,NA,TRBJ1-3,CASSPRSSGNTIYF,TGTGCCAGCAGTCCCAGGAGCTCTGGAAACACCATATATTTT
NA,TRBV18,NA,TRBJ2-5,CASSPTRGRQETQYF,TGTGCCAGCTCACCTACTCGGGGCCGTCAAGAGACCCAGTACTTC
once,TRBV5-1,NA,TRBJ2-3,CASSTRQPSYTQYF,TGCGCCAGCAGCACCCGTCAACCCTCATATACGCAGTATTTT
few,TRBV5-1,NA,TRBJ2-1,CASSLPSPSYNEQFF,TGCGCCAGCAGCTTGCCTAGCCCCTCCTACAATGAGCAGTTCTTC
NA,TRBV20-1,NA,TRBJ1-3,CSALPSSGNTIYF,TGCAGTGCCCTCCCGAGCTCTGGAAACACCATATATTTT
few,TRBV5-1,NA,TRBJ2-1,CASSWGPTPPIDNEQFF,TGCGCCAGCAGCTGGGGCCCGACTCCGCCTATCGACAATGAGCAGTTCTTC
many,TRBV20-1,TRBD1,TRBJ2-1,CSARDPTGSSYNEQFF,TGCAGTGCTAGAGATCCGACAGGGAGCTCCTACAATGAGCAGTTCTTC
many,TRBV9,TRBD2,TRBJ2-5,CASSLGGTSGQETQYF,TGTGCCAGCAGCTTAGGGGGGACTAGCGGCCAAGAGACCCAGTACTTC
few,TRBV4-2,NA,TRBJ1-3,CASSQEVLSGNTIYF,TGTGCCAGCAGCCAAGAGGTTCTCTCTGGAAACACCATATATTTT
few,TRBV2,NA,TRBJ1-5,CASSGLGGQPQHF,TGTGCCAGCAGCGGGCTGGGGGGACAGCCCCAGCATTTT
NA,TRBV20-1,NA,TRBJ2-3,CSLHPQVSTDTQYF,TGCAGTCTACACCCACAAGTTAGCACAGATACGCAGTATTTT
NA,TRBV10-2,NA,TRBJ2-1,CASTGGLRYNEQFF,TGCGCCAGCACAGGAGGACTTCGGTACAATGAGCAGTTCTTC